These 21 T cell receptor beta chains came from one sample sequenced in a study of T cell changes during pregnancy in multiple sclerosis. Clones were read by immunoSEQ multiplex PCR, and TCRdb kept only the in-frame ones, dropping some. The sample has 26,000 or so clones, approximately 92% seen once. The sample here was CD8+ T cells from peripheral blood mononuclear cells, taken in the second trimester of pregnancy. The receptors here all came from a female donor with multiple sclerosis, enrolled in a pregnancy study.

The V gene is TRBV6-1, the J gene TRBJ2-1, with TRBD1 as a possible D gene (5 bases). The CDR3 is 14 amino acids. CDR1 is MNHNS, CDR2 SASEGT, per germline. V lost 4 bases to trimming and J lost 4 bases, with 11 bases between them. CDR3 nucleotides: TGTGCCAGCAGTGGCAGGACACCTTACAATGAGCAGTTCTTC. Its protein product is CASSGRTPYNEQFF.

The genes are TRBV7-9 and TRBJ2-3; possibly TRBD1 for D (5 bases). The CDR3 is 13 residues long. Germline lookup yields CDR1 SEHNR and CDR2 FQNEAQ (reference sequence). The V gene lost 6 bases and the J gene lost 9 bases, with 16 bases spanning the gap. The CDR3, as DNA: TGTGCCAGCAGGAGTAAGGGGCGAGAGACGCAGTATTTT. This sequence encodes CASRSKGRETQYF.

The chain is built from TRBV29-1 and TRBJ2-2, with D possibly TRBD2 on 5 matching bases. From germline, CDR1 is SQVTM and CDR2 ANQGSEA. This CDR3 is built from 16 residues. V lost 4 bases to trimming and J lost 1 base, with 16 bases between them. For the CDR3, the DNA is TGCAGCGTTGGCCTACAGCCTCGGGGGAACACCGGGGAGCTGTTTTTT. It translates to CSVGLQPRGNTGELFF.

V is TRBV9 and J is TRBJ1-1; TRBD1 matches at 9 bases. Looked up from germline, CDR1 is SGDLS and CDR2 is YYNGEE. This CDR3 is built from 14 residues. V was pared by 3 bases and J by 6 bases, with 6 bases of the junction left unmatched. The CDR3 bases are TGTGCCAGCAGCGGCCGGGACAGGGCCTCTGAAGCTTTCTTT. It codes for CASSGRDRASEAFF.

The CDR3 sequence is CASSFTTARRGEQYF. The CDR3 nucleotides read TGTGCCAGCAGCTTCACTACCGCCCGTAGAGGAGAGCAGTACTTC. The genes are TRBV7-2 and TRBJ2-7; no clear D. Germline V CDR1 and CDR2: SGHTA, FQGNSA. V gave up 3 bases and J gave up 7 bases, with 19 bases separating them. This CDR3 is 15 amino acids long.

The chain combines TRBV29-1 with TRBJ1-2; D ambiguous. This CDR3 spans 13 amino acids. The germline V gene has CDR1 SQVTM and CDR2 ANQGSEA. Trimming stripped 1 base from V and 6 bases from J, with 12 bases between. CDR3 in DNA: TGCAGCGTTGAAGTGGTCCAAAGCCATGGCTACACCTTC. Its protein is CSVEVVQSHGYTF. The variable domain in full, with the rest retrieved from reference TRBV29-1 and TRBJ1-2, is SAVISQKPSRDICQRGTSLTIQCQVDSQVTMMFWYRQQPGQSLTLIATANQGSEATYESGFVIDKFPISRPNLTFSTLTVSNMSPEDSSIYLCSVEVVQSHGYTFGSGTRLTVV.

V gene TRBV27 combines with J gene TRBJ2-7; D might be TRBD1 (6 bases). Trimming left V 4 bases short and J 9 bases short, with 19 bases between. The CDR3 runs to 14 residues. Germline CDR1 MNHEY, CDR2 SMNVEV (reference sequence). The CDR3: CASSSRDTLSGQYF. CDR3 bases: TGTGCCAGCAGTTCCCGGGACACTCTTTCCGGGCAGTACTTC.

The chain employs TRBV9 and TRBJ2-2, with a tentative D call TRBD2 (6 bases). The germline V gene encodes CDR1 SGDLS and CDR2 YYNGEE. Trimming took off 2 bases at V and 3 bases at J, with 23 bases between the two ends. CDR3 size: 19 residues. The CDR3 reads CASSVTSPGLGVDTGELFF. DNA of the CDR3: TGTGCCAGCAGCGTTACTAGCCCAGGGCTGGGCGTCGACACCGGGGAGCTGTTTTTT.

This chain joins TRBV10-3 and TRBJ1-5; D unresolved. CDR3 size: 12 residues. The germline V and J ends were trimmed by 10 bases and 5 bases, with 12 bases remaining between them. In germline, CDR1 is ENHRY, CDR2 SYGVKD. CDR3 DNA sequence: TGTGCCACAAAGGAGGCCGATCAGCCCCAGCATTTT. Translation gives CATKEADQPQHF.

This chain uses TRBV28 with TRBJ2-3; 9 nucleotides line up with TRBD2. J was trimmed by 7 bases and V by 5 bases; bases with no gene match: 7. The CDR3 is made up of 14 amino acids. Germline CDR1 MDHEN, CDR2 SYDVKM. CDR3 sequence reads: CASSRAGGTYTQYF. CDR3 in DNA: TGTGCCAGCAGTAGGGCGGGAGGGACGTATACGCAGTATTTT.

This sequence joins TRBV2 and TRBJ1-5; a weak D match, TRBD1 (6 bases). Germline CDR1 reads SNHLY; CDR2 reads FYNNEI. V was clipped by 4 bases and J by 5 bases, with 18 bases between them. The CDR3 runs 16 residues. In DNA form, the CDR3 reads TGTGCCAGCAGTGGCTCCAATTGGCAGGGGCATCAGCCCCAGCATTTT. Translating it yields CASSGSNWQGHQPQHF.

The chain joins TRBV7-9 to TRBJ2-7; D is unclear. This CDR3 comprises 15 residues. Germline-derived CDR1 and CDR2 are SEHNR and FQNEAQ (reference sequence). The V gene lost 1 base and the J gene lost 4 bases, with 14 bases spanning the gap. The CDR3 loop is CASSLVPDFSYEQYF. In DNA, the CDR3 is TGTGCCAGCAGCTTAGTCCCCGACTTTTCATACGAGCAGTACTTC.

This sequence joins TRBV29-1 and TRBJ2-3; D might be TRBD2 (7 bases). Trimming took off 6 bases at V and 1 base at J, with 14 bases between the two ends. This CDR3 has 14 residues. Germline CDR1 SQVTM, CDR2 ANQGSEA. CDR3: CSVGGGARTDTQYF. In nucleotides, the CDR3 is TGCAGCGTGGGAGGGGGGGCGCGCACAGATACGCAGTATTTT.

The chain links TRBV19 to TRBJ2-5, with 8 bases aligning to TRBD1. Trimming took 2 bases from V and 2 from J; bases not matched to a gene: 10. The CDR3 runs 17 residues. The germline CDR1 and CDR2 sequences are LNHDA and SQIVND (reference sequence). In nucleotides, the CDR3 is TGTGCCAGTAGTATATCCTGGACAGGGAGTCATCAAGAGACCCAGTACTTC. This translates into CASSISWTGSHQETQYF.

CDR3: CASSLGRSSGNTIYF. Here the CDR3 DNA reads TGTGCCAGCAGCTTAGGACGCAGCTCTGGAAACACCATATATTTT. This sequence joins TRBV13 and TRBJ1-3; no reliable D call. Trimming left V 0 bases short and J 0 bases short, with 6 bases between. CDR3 length equals 15 residues. CDR1 is PRHDT, CDR2 FYEKMQ, per germline (reference sequence).

In this sample, this clone turned up many times. The chain uses TRBV4-2 and TRBJ1-5; D possibly corresponds to TRBD1 (5 bases). The CDR3 covers 14 residues. V gave up 4 bases and J gave up 7 bases, with 14 bases separating them. CDR1 and CDR2 (germline): LGHNA, YNFKEQ. The CDR3 is CASSLRGVGQPQHF. CDR3 nucleotide sequence: TGTGCCAGCAGCCTTCGGGGGGTTGGGCAGCCCCAGCATTTT.

CDR3 amino acids: CASSQGTTGGNYGYTF. CDR3 bases: TGTGCCAGCAGCCAAGGAACGACAGGCGGGAACTATGGCTACACCTTC. The chain employs TRBV4-2 and TRBJ1-2, with D perhaps TRBD1 (6 bases). The CDR3 is 16 amino acids. The germline V gene has CDR1 LGHNA and CDR2 YNFKEQ. Trimming left V 1 base short and J 2 bases short, with 14 bases between.

The CDR3 DNA follows: TGTGCCAGCAGTTTATCCAGACAGGGGGGACGTACGCAGTATTTT. The encoded protein is CASSLSRQGGRTQYF. This rearrangement joins TRBV27 to TRBJ2-3, with TRBD1 matching over 9 bases. The length of the CDR3 is 15 residues. Trimming took 0 bases from V and 8 from J; bases not matched to a gene: 6. The germline CDR1 and CDR2 sequences are MNHEY and SMNVEV (reference sequence).

V usage is TRBV29-1 and J usage is TRBJ2-1, with D perhaps matching TRBD2 (5 bases). V dropped 0 bases and J dropped 0 bases, with 12 bases sitting between them. Germline CDR1 is SQVTM and CDR2 is ANQGSEA. The CDR3 sequence is 16 residues long. The CDR3 loop reads CSVEDDQRTSYNEQFF. Here the CDR3 DNA reads TGCAGCGTTGAAGATGATCAGCGGACCTCCTACAATGAGCAGTTCTTC.

Concerning this clone itself: A read error may account for a junction end that differs from germline. CDR3 region: CASSHRGQINEQFF. The DNA of the CDR3 is TGTGCTAGCAGCCACAGGGGACAGATTAATGAGCAGTTCTTC. This rearrangement joins TRBV7-7 to TRBJ2-1; the match to TRBD1 covers 7 bases. The CDR3 has 14 amino acids. Germline CDR1 SSHAT, CDR2 FNYEAQ (reference sequence).

CDR3 residues: CASRLRLAGEQYF. CDR3 nucleotide sequence: TGTGCCAGCAGGCTAAGACTAGCGGGTGAGCAGTACTTC. V and J are TRBV6-5 and TRBJ2-5, with 10 positions matching TRBD2. V dropped 6 bases and J dropped 11; count of bases not matched to a gene: 9. This CDR3 has 13 amino acids. Germline V CDR1 and CDR2: MNHEY, SVGAGI.